This T cell receptor beta chain was captured by sequencing in a study of T cells in Graves' hyperthyroidism and ophthalmopathy. Diagnoses rested on clinical symptoms, serum thyroxine and TRAb, thyroid ultrasound and orbital computed tomography. RNA transcripts served as the template for amplifying TCR beta CDR3 regions. With the HTBI primer set, the TCR CDR3 went through a first round of RT-PCR. TCRdb passed the multiplex PCR reads through MiXCR, listing each CDR3 protein once. The sample lists around 720,000 distinct CDR3 sequences, 35% occurring once. As concerns this clonotype: Its antigen is still unknown.

Regarding the study as a whole: The model anticipated ophthalmopathy a median around six months pre-onset.

The V gene's germline CDR1 is MDHEN and CDR2 SYDVKM. The CDR3 spans 15 residues. The V and J ends lost 5 bases and 8 bases respectively, with 18 bases between them. Sequenced input: blood. This TCR derives from a woman in her thirties or forties with Graves' hyperthyroidism. The chain employs TRBV28 and TRBJ1-4, with D uncertain. CDR3 residues: CASSTPSRQTEKLFF. The CDR3 DNA sequence: TGTGCCAGCAGTACACCGTCTCGCCAGACGGAAAAACTGTTTTTT. The whole variable domain, filled in from reference TRBV28 and TRBJ1-4, reads DVKVTQSSRYLVKRTGEKVFLECVQDMDHENMFWYRQDPGLGLRLIYFSYDVKMKEKGDIPEGYSVSREKKERFSLILESASTNQTSMYLCASSTPSRQTEKLFFGSGTQLSVL.